The sequence of this T cell receptor (beta chain) was determined in a study of shared clonotypes between healthy human individuals. Regarding the study as a whole: Clonotypes shared by all four donors outscored non-shared clonotypes in generation probability.

Clones were read by immunoSEQ multiplex PCR, and TCRdb kept only the in-frame ones, dropping some. Seen here are about 750,000 clones, 80% to 95% observed once, and the top ten hold approximately 25%. On this clone itself: Its specificity is unknown.

The germline CDR1 and CDR2 sequences are SEHNR and FQNEAQ (reference sequence). This CDR3 has 17 amino acids. Unmatched junction bases numbered 18, after V lost 5 bases and J lost 7 bases. As defined, naive CD8 cells were CD45RO-negative and positively selected for CCR7, with terminally differentiated effector memory CD45RA+ cells excluded. Source material: naive CD8+ T cells sorted from blood. The J gene is TRBJ2-7, the V gene TRBV7-9; 9 nucleotides agree with TRBD2. This receptor was obtained from a young man in good health. CDR3 nucleotides: TGTGCCAGCAGCGCGGGGGAGGTGGCTAGCGGGATGAATGAGCAGTACTTC. This sequence encodes CASSAGEVASGMNEQYF.